Listed below are T cell receptor beta chains from one sample, sequenced in a study of OX40 agonist ivuxolimab in advanced cancers. The protocol was immunoSEQ multiplex PCR, while the TCRdb copy is restricted to in-frame clones and leaves out a portion. The data contain 30,000 or so clones, 70% to 85% of them singletons. The specimen was CD4+ or CD8+ T cells sorted from blood, collected in a trial of the OX40 agonist ivuxolimab. These receptors were taken from an adult with an advanced solid tumor such as melanoma, head and neck, liver or kidney cancer. Each CDR3 is given with its conserved first and last residue. Fields, in order: D gene, V gene, J gene, clone size, CDR3 protein, CDR3 DNA. D genes are given only for firm matches. Rows may omit the clone size; those that give it use once, few, many or a size class.

D gene: TRBD1
V gene: TRBV28
J gene: TRBJ2-3
clone size: once
CDR3 protein: CASSGTGTGVGRWFATDTQYF
CDR3 DNA: TGTGCCAGCAGTGGAACCGGGACAGGGGTTGGTAGGTGGTTTGCCACAGATACGCAGTATTTT

D gene: TRBD2
V gene: TRBV4-2
J gene: TRBJ2-7
clone size: NA
CDR3 protein: CASSQGSGRYEQYF
CDR3 DNA: TGTGCCAGCAGCCAAGGTAGCGGGAGGTACGAGCAGTACTTC

D gene: TRBD2
V gene: TRBV6-4
J gene: TRBJ2-3
clone size: NA
CDR3 protein: CASSDSAGGSTDTQYF
CDR3 DNA: TGTGCCAGCAGTGACTCTGCGGGGGGGTCCACAGATACGCAGTATTTT

D gene: NA
V gene: TRBV4-1
J gene: TRBJ1-1
clone size: once
CDR3 protein: CASSQDPGNTEAFF
CDR3 DNA: TGCGCCAGCAGCCAAGATCCGGGCAACACTGAAGCTTTCTTT

D gene: NA
V gene: TRBV7-9
J gene: TRBJ1-3
clone size: once
CDR3 protein: CASSRPDNSGNTIYF
CDR3 DNA: TGTGCCAGCAGTCGTCCTGACAACTCTGGAAACACCATATATTTT

D gene: TRBD2
V gene: TRBV7-9
J gene: TRBJ2-7
clone size: NA
CDR3 protein: CASSSPGLAYEQYF
CDR3 DNA: TGTGCCAGCAGCTCTCCCGGACTAGCCTACGAGCAGTACTTC

D gene: TRBD1
V gene: TRBV27
J gene: TRBJ2-5
clone size: NA
CDR3 protein: CASSHRDRIKETQYF
CDR3 DNA: TGTGCCAGCAGTCACCGGGACAGAATTAAAGAGACCCAGTACTTC

D gene: TRBD1
V gene: TRBV28
J gene: TRBJ2-3
clone size: NA
CDR3 protein: CASSPGQYTDTQYF
CDR3 DNA: TGTGCCAGCAGTCCGGGACAGTACACAGATACGCAGTATTTT

D gene: NA
V gene: TRBV5-6
J gene: TRBJ2-5
clone size: few
CDR3 protein: CASSLVGGARETQYF
CDR3 DNA: TGTGCCAGCAGCTTGGTCGGCGGAGCCCGGGAGACCCAGTACTTC

D gene: TRBD1
V gene: TRBV5-4
J gene: TRBJ1-1
clone size: once
CDR3 protein: CASSLRTGPTEAFF
CDR3 DNA: TGTGCCAGCAGCTTACGGACAGGGCCCACTGAAGCTTTCTTT

D gene: TRBD2
V gene: TRBV5-4
J gene: TRBJ2-1
clone size: few
CDR3 protein: CASSQEGTSATGFRDEQFF
CDR3 DNA: TGTGCCAGCAGCCAAGAAGGTACTAGCGCTACGGGGTTTAGGGATGAGCAGTTCTTC

D gene: NA
V gene: TRBV27
J gene: TRBJ2-7
clone size: NA
CDR3 protein: CASSNRGLLSEQYF
CDR3 DNA: TGTGCCAGCAGTAATAGGGGGTTGCTCTCCGAGCAGTACTTC

D gene: NA
V gene: TRBV5-5
J gene: TRBJ2-1
clone size: NA
CDR3 protein: CASSPLTRTEQFF
CDR3 DNA: TGTGCCAGCAGCCCCTTAACCCGGACCGAGCAGTTCTTC

D gene: NA
V gene: TRBV19
J gene: TRBJ2-1
clone size: NA
CDR3 protein: CASSDDGRAYNEQFF
CDR3 DNA: TGTGCCAGTAGTGACGACGGCAGGGCCTACAATGAGCAGTTCTTC

D gene: NA
V gene: TRBV7-6
J gene: TRBJ1-6
clone size: few
CDR3 protein: CASSLGSGAASPLHF
CDR3 DNA: TGTGCCAGCAGCTTAGGTTCCGGGGCAGCTTCACCCCTCCACTTT

D gene: NA
V gene: TRBV27
J gene: TRBJ2-7
clone size: NA
CDR3 protein: CASSLIGGLSDREQYF
CDR3 DNA: TGTGCCAGCAGTTTGATCGGTGGTCTGTCTGATCGCGAGCAGTACTTC

D gene: NA
V gene: TRBV7-9
J gene: TRBJ1-4
clone size: once
CDR3 protein: CASSLPVGKTGRTNEKLFF
CDR3 DNA: TGTGCCAGCAGCTTACCCGTAGGAAAAACAGGGAGGACTAATGAAAAACTGTTTTTT

D gene: TRBD2
V gene: TRBV28
J gene: TRBJ2-1
clone size: NA
CDR3 protein: CASKPGLAEGPWGDEQFF
CDR3 DNA: TGTGCCAGCAAACCGGGACTAGCGGAGGGCCCCTGGGGTGATGAGCAGTTCTTC

D gene: NA
V gene: TRBV7-7
J gene: TRBJ1-2
clone size: NA
CDR3 protein: CAVGRGAGYTF
CDR3 DNA: TGTGCCGTAGGCAGGGGAGCAGGCTACACCTTC

D gene: NA
V gene: TRBV7-2
J gene: TRBJ1-4
clone size: NA
CDR3 protein: CASSFRSGNEKLFF
CDR3 DNA: TGTGCCAGCAGCTTTCGGTCAGGGAACGAAAAACTGTTTTTT

D gene: NA
V gene: TRBV7-8
J gene: TRBJ1-1
clone size: few
CDR3 protein: CASSLVEGMNTEAFF
CDR3 DNA: TGTGCCAGCAGCTTAGTGGAGGGGATGAACACTGAAGCTTTCTTT

D gene: NA
V gene: TRBV5-4
J gene: TRBJ1-6
clone size: NA
CDR3 protein: CASSLYSSVYNSPLHF
CDR3 DNA: TGTGCCAGCAGCTTGTACAGCTCAGTTTATAATTCACCCCTCCACTTT

D gene: NA
V gene: TRBV6-1
J gene: TRBJ1-5
clone size: once
CDR3 protein: CASSERGGRQPQHF
CDR3 DNA: TGTGCCAGCAGTGAGCGGGGGGGCCGGCAGCCCCAGCATTTT

D gene: NA
V gene: TRBV29-1
J gene: TRBJ1-1
clone size: few
CDR3 protein: CSVVNTEAFF
CDR3 DNA: TGCAGCGTTGTGAACACTGAAGCTTTCTTT

D gene: NA
V gene: TRBV7-9
J gene: TRBJ2-2
clone size: few
CDR3 protein: CASSFPGTRGTGELFF
CDR3 DNA: TGTGCCAGCAGCTTTCCAGGGACCCGTGGCACCGGGGAGCTGTTTTTT

D gene: TRBD2
V gene: TRBV4-3
J gene: TRBJ2-2
clone size: few
CDR3 protein: CASSQDLAGSGELFF
CDR3 DNA: TGCGCCAGCAGCCAAGATCTAGCGGGGAGCGGGGAGCTGTTTTTT

D gene: TRBD2
V gene: TRBV6-1
J gene: TRBJ2-5
clone size: few
CDR3 protein: CASSEASGGSETQYF
CDR3 DNA: TGTGCCAGCAGTGAGGCTAGCGGGGGTTCAGAGACCCAGTACTTC

D gene: NA
V gene: TRBV13
J gene: TRBJ2-7
clone size: NA
CDR3 protein: CASSLGAFSSYEQYF
CDR3 DNA: TGTGCCAGCAGCTTAGGGGCCTTTTCCTCCTACGAGCAGTACTTC

D gene: NA
V gene: TRBV6-1
J gene: TRBJ2-7
clone size: NA
CDR3 protein: CASSDGGVEQYF
CDR3 DNA: TGTGCCAGCAGTGATGGCGGGGTCGAGCAGTACTTC

D gene: NA
V gene: TRBV7-3
J gene: TRBJ1-5
clone size: once
CDR3 protein: CASSLRRARNQPQHF
CDR3 DNA: TGTGCCAGCAGCTTAAGGAGGGCGCGGAATCAGCCCCAGCATTTT

D gene: NA
V gene: TRBV6-5
J gene: TRBJ2-1
clone size: NA
CDR3 protein: CASVPPGRYNEQFF
CDR3 DNA: TGTGCCAGCGTCCCCCCCGGACGGTACAATGAGCAGTTCTTC

D gene: NA
V gene: TRBV5-1
J gene: TRBJ2-7
clone size: NA
CDR3 protein: CASSLAGIYSYEQYF
CDR3 DNA: TGCGCCAGCAGCTTGGCCGGGATCTACTCCTACGAGCAGTACTTC

D gene: NA
V gene: TRBV7-8
J gene: TRBJ2-5
clone size: once
CDR3 protein: CASSLGGGQETQYF
CDR3 DNA: TGTGCCAGCAGCTTAGGGGGAGGCCAAGAGACCCAGTACTTC